This T cell receptor beta chain was observed in a study of blood T cells in healthy people across ages. This clonotype was detected only a few times. Then a second PCR, running about 6 to 12 cycles, was carried out with a sample-barcoded 5' primer and a J-beta primer mix. Every cDNA molecule carried a tag from a template-switch adaptor bearing 12 random nucleotides. All samples gave at least 3 million CDR3-containing paired-end reads. TCRdb fed the 5' RACE reads into MiXCR, producing one record per CDR3 protein. The sample consists of hundreds of thousands of distinct CDR3 sequences, approximately 49% of them appearing once. V lost 2 bases and J 4 bases, leaving 14 bases between the germline ends. CDR1 MNHEY and CDR2 SVGEGT come from the germline V gene. This CDR3 comprises 15 residues.

Sequencing was performed on blood. The sequence was obtained from a young man in good health. The gene calls are TRBV6-2 or TRBV6-3 and TRBJ2-5; D is unclear. The CDR3 DNA reads as TGTGCCAGCAGTTACGGCAGCACACCTCTAGAGACCCAGTACTTC. It is translated as CASSYGSTPLETQYF.